What follows are 5 T cell receptor beta chains derived from one specimen sequenced in a study of blood T cell repertoires in COVID-19. Profiled with immunoSEQ multiplex PCR; TCRdb holds only in-frame clones, not every one. This sample has roughly 380,000 clones, with around nine tenths found just once. The sample comprised peripheral blood. Source of these receptors: a woman aged 55-75 years with COVID-19, enrolled during active disease.

The table lists this clone with a count of one. The V call is TRBV19, the J call TRBJ1-4; D is unclear. The CDR3 has 17 amino acids. The V and J ends lost 5 bases and 0 bases respectively, with 16 bases between them. Germline assignment: CDR1 LNHDA and CDR2 SQIVND (reference sequence). The CDR3, as DNA: TGTGCCAGTAGTGGAGGGCTCAGGCCCGCAACTAATGAAAAACTGTTTTTT. This sequence encodes CASSGGLRPATNEKLFF.

The CDR3 nucleotides are TGTGCCAGCTCCAAGAGTGGCTATGGCTACACCTTC. Its translation is CASSKSGYGYTF. The genes are TRBV7-2 and TRBJ1-2; D gene ambiguous. Germline V gene sequence: CDR1 SGHTA, CDR2 FQGNSA. There are 12 residues in the CDR3. V was cut by 8 bases and J by 4 bases, with 11 bases left in between.

The chain has TRBV10-2 and TRBJ2-3; 9 bases align to TRBD1. The CDR3 spans 15 residues. Germline CDR1 reads WSHSY; CDR2 reads SAAADI. Losses at the gene ends were 8 bases for V and 2 bases for J; bases not matched to a gene: 8. The CDR3 DNA follows: TGCGCCAGCCAACCCCGGGACAGGGTCACAGATACGCAGTATTTT. It is translated as CASQPRDRVTDTQYF.

The chain links TRBV5-8 to TRBJ2-1; 10 nucleotides match TRBD2. CDR3 size: 16 residues. Trimming took 0 bases from V and 9 from J; bases not matched to a gene: 9. CDR1 is SGHTS and CDR2 is YDEGEE in the germline V gene. CDR3 sequence (DNA): TGTGCCAGCAGCTTGGAGGTAGCGGGGGGCCGGGGTGAGCAGTTCTTC. It is translated as CASSLEVAGGRGEQFF. Supplemented by reference TRBV5-8 and TRBJ2-1, the full variable domain reads EAGVTQSPTHLIKTRGQQATLRCSPISGHTSVYWYQQALGLGLQFLLWYDEGEERNRGNFPPRFSGRQFPNYSSELNVNALELEDSALYLCASSLEVAGGRGEQFFGPGTRLTVL.

The chain carries TRBV5-1 and TRBJ1-6; D may be TRBD1 (5 bases). CDR3 length: 15 amino acids. The germline gives CDR1 SGHRS, CDR2 YFSETQ. V was cut by 1 base and J by 9 bases, with 14 bases left in between. CDR3 DNA sequence: TGCGCCAGCAGCTTGTCGAGCAGGGAGGGTTCACCCCTCCACTTT. Its protein is CASSLSSREGSPLHF.